Here is one T cell receptor beta chain with its context. The record originates from a study of CD4 and CD8 cells across lung adenocarcinoma regions. Donors had localized lung adenocarcinoma, a non-small cell lung cancer. One entry per CDR3 protein, called by TCRdb with MiXCR from the PCR reads. The sample records 18,000 or so distinct CDR3 sequences, around 56% being singletons. The CDR3 consists of 12 residues. CDR1 and CDR2 (germline): MNHEY, SMNVEV (reference sequence). The chain employs TRBV27 and TRBJ2-1, with no clear D. The J call may be wrong; the DNA end is better matched by TRBJ2-7. This sequence originates from a female donor with lung adenocarcinoma. The CD4 and CD8 labels of this study may be unreliable. Sequenced sample: CD8+ T cells from the center of a lung tumor. The CDR3 spells CASKGTTYEQYF. The CDR3 nucleotides are TGTGCCAGCAAAGGTACAACCTACGAGCAGTACTTC.